This entry concerns a single T cell receptor (beta chain). CDR3 length equals 14 residues. Unmatched junction bases numbered 4, after V lost 2 bases and J lost 3 bases. CDR1 and CDR2 from the germline V gene are KGHSH and LQKENI. The data belong to a study of cytomegalovirus exposure and HLA in healthy donors. PCR involved 60 Vbeta and 13 Jbeta primers. TCRdb's copy holds only in-frame clones and misses some; the assay was immunoSEQ multiplex PCR. The profile shows roughly 180,000 clones, roughly 82% of them singletons. The chain uses TRBV18 and TRBJ2-7; TRBD1 agrees at 7 bases. The clonotype was recovered from a man in his forties or fifties in good health and CMV-seronegative. The sample was PBMCs. The CDR3 is CASSPTRQGYEQYF. The CDR3 nucleotides are TGTGCCAGCTCACCAACCAGACAGGGCTACGAGCAGTACTTC.